This T cell receptor beta chain came from a study of cytomegalovirus exposure and HLA in healthy donors. General study points: A later analysis found TCR association rates differed by HLA locus, highest for DRB1 and lowest for HLA-C.

In the case of this clone: Its target is unknown.

PCR employed 60 Vbeta and 13 Jbeta primers. Profiling relied on immunoSEQ multiplex PCR, and the TCRdb table lists in-frame clones only, not all of them. This table has 200,000 to 300,000 clones, more than 75% appearing once. This CDR3 region has 18 residues. Trimming shortened V by 2 bases and J by 0 bases, and 17 bases separated the two germline ends. CDR1 is MGHDK, CDR2 SYGVNS, per germline. The V call is TRBV25-1, the J call TRBJ1-3; possibly TRBD1 for D (5 bases). This clonotype was sampled from a middle-aged woman in good health and CMV-seropositive. Sequencing was performed on PBMCs. The CDR3 DNA sequence: TGTGCCAGCAGTGAAGAGTGGCGGGGGTCAACCTCTGGAAACACCATATATTTT. It codes for CASSEEWRGSTSGNTIYF.